This T cell receptor (beta chain) comes out of a study of shared clonotypes between healthy human individuals. Several immunoSEQ plates held equal portions of the genomic DNA taken from each subset. Assay used: immunoSEQ multiplex PCR; TCRdb lists only in-frame clones, some missing. This sample has roughly 490,000 clones, with 79% found just once. Study-level points and caveats: Specimens sampled were limited to blood, with tissue repertoires likely differing.

V gave up 6 bases and J gave up 5 bases, with 8 bases separating them. This CDR3 region has 11 residues. Germline V gene sequence: CDR1 DFQATT, CDR2 SNEGSKA (reference sequence). Healthy HIV-negative adults without recent acute infections or vaccinations served as donors. Points on this clone: Its antigen is not known.

The receptor was derived from a middle-aged woman in good health. Some clones in this sample may be carry-over from other donors' samples. The chain has TRBV20-1 and TRBJ2-4, with D maybe TRBD2 (5 bases). What was sequenced was PBMCs. The CDR3, as DNA: TGCAGTGCGGAGGTGGAAAACATTCAGTACTTC. It translates to CSAEVENIQYF.